Listed below are T cell receptor beta chains from one sample, sequenced in a study of T cells after yellow fever vaccination. Each CDR3 protein gets one entry after TCRdb re-called the 5' RACE reads with MiXCR. The data contain about 340,000 distinct CDR3 sequences, roughly an eighth of them singletons. Sequencing was performed on CD4+ T cells sorted from PBMCs, taken 15 days after the yellow fever booster vaccination. These receptors originate from a man aged 18 to 35 who received the YFV17D yellow fever vaccine. Each CDR3 is given without its conserved first and last residue. Each record gives: V gene, J gene, CDR3 protein.

v_call: TRBV19; j_call: TRBJ2-3; cdr3_aa: ASSISGGFTDTQY
v_call: TRBV12-3/TRBV12-4; j_call: TRBJ2-3; cdr3_aa: ASTRAGDADTQY
v_call: TRBV18; j_call: TRBJ1-6; cdr3_aa: ASSPGDGNSPLH
v_call: TRBV7-2; j_call: TRBJ1-1; cdr3_aa: ASSQHRAEAF
v_call: TRBV24-1; j_call: TRBJ2-5; cdr3_aa: ATSDRTGPQETQY
v_call: TRBV11-3; j_call: TRBJ2-2; cdr3_aa: ASSNRGTAGELF
v_call: TRBV15; j_call: TRBJ2-2; cdr3_aa: ATSRVPAGTHGELF
v_call: TRBV4-3; j_call: TRBJ1-1; cdr3_aa: ASSQEHGGTEAF
v_call: TRBV5-1; j_call: TRBJ2-7; cdr3_aa: ASSETGGRIYEQY
v_call: TRBV7-3; j_call: TRBJ2-1; cdr3_aa: ASSQRQGWGNERF
v_call: TRBV4-1; j_call: TRBJ2-1; cdr3_aa: ASSQDREGPGL
v_call: TRBV5-6; j_call: TRBJ1-5; cdr3_aa: AGYDQPQH
v_call: TRBV18; j_call: TRBJ1-4; cdr3_aa: ASSQAGEKLF
v_call: TRBV20-1; j_call: TRBJ2-7; cdr3_aa: SARSAGGNSYEQY